The 32 T cell receptor beta chains below all came from one sample that was sequenced in a study of shared clonotypes between healthy human individuals. Assay: immunoSEQ multiplex PCR; the TCRdb copy retains only in-frame clones and omits some. The sample lists about 520,000 clones; 95% to 97% were seen once. Sequenced sample: naive CD4+ T cells sorted from blood. Subset reported: CD45RA+ positively selected. These receptors were collected from a woman aged 30 to 39 in good health.

The V call is TRBV2, the J call TRBJ2-2; no clear D. CDR3 length: 14 residues. Trimming took off 3 bases at V and 5 bases at J, with 10 bases between the two ends. The germline V gene encodes CDR1 SNHLY and CDR2 FYNNEI. DNA of the CDR3: TGTGCCAGCAGTGACCAGCTAGGGACCGGGGAGCTGTTTTTT. Its translation: CASSDQLGTGELFF.

V gene TRBV7-2 combines with J gene TRBJ2-7; 8 nucleotides align to TRBD2. Trimming removed 5 bases from V and 3 bases from J; junction bases left unmatched: 9. CDR1 and CDR2 from the germline V gene are SGHTA and FQGNSA. CDR3 length: 15 amino acids. The CDR3 sequence is CASSPRGGLDYEQYF. The CDR3 DNA is TGTGCCAGCAGCCCAAGGGGGGGACTAGACTACGAGCAGTACTTC.

This chain uses TRBV5-4 with TRBJ2-6, with D tentatively TRBD1 or TRBD2 (5 bases each). The CDR3 contains 17 residues. Trimming left V 4 bases short and J 3 bases short, with 17 bases between. Germline assignment: CDR1 SGHNT and CDR2 YYREEE (reference sequence). The CDR3 DNA is TGTGCCAGCAGCGGGAGACAGAAGGTATTTGGGGCCAACGTCCTGACTTTC. Protein sequence: CASSGRQKVFGANVLTF.

This clone appeared once. CDR3 in amino acids: CASSIRTGGNNEQFF. As DNA, the CDR3 is TGCGCCAGCAGCATTCGGACAGGGGGCAACAATGAGCAGTTCTTC. V usage is TRBV5-1 and J usage is TRBJ2-1; 11 nucleotides agree with TRBD1. CDR1 is SGHRS, CDR2 YFSETQ, per germline. V shed 4 bases and J 5 bases; nucleotides not matched to a gene: 5. There are 15 residues in the CDR3. The variable domain in full, completed from reference TRBV5-1 and TRBJ2-1, reads KAGVTQTPRYLIKTRGQQVTLSCSPISGHRSVSWYQQTPGQGLQFLFEYFSETQRNKGNFPGRFSGRQFSNSRSEMNVSTLELGDSALYLCASSIRTGGNNEQFFGPGTRLTVL.

The CDR3 reads CASSSGTGHLLETQYF. The CDR3 region has the DNA TGCGCCAGCAGCTCCGGGACAGGACACCTCCTCGAGACCCAGTACTTC. V gene TRBV5-1 combines with J gene TRBJ2-5; TRBD1 agrees at 8 bases. CDR3 length: 16 amino acids. The V segment lost 3 bases and the J segment 5 bases; nucleotides outside the gene matches: 12. The germline CDR1 and CDR2 sequences are SGHRS and YFSETQ.

The chain recombines TRBV9 with TRBJ1-1; TRBD1 matches at 8 bases. The CDR3 is made up of 15 amino acids. The germline gives CDR1 SGDLS, CDR2 YYNGEE. The V gene end was trimmed by 2 bases and the J gene end by 0 bases; junction bases not matched to a gene: 3. CDR3 loop: CASSVRTGLNTEAFF. The CDR3 DNA reads as TGTGCCAGCAGCGTTCGGACAGGGCTGAACACTGAAGCTTTCTTT.

The chain couples TRBV30 to TRBJ1-4; D is uncertain. V lost 3 bases, J lost 4 bases, and 9 bases lay in between. The CDR3 extends over 13 amino acids. CDR1 and CDR2 from the germline V gene are GTSNPN and SVGIG (reference sequence). The CDR3 nucleotides read TGTGCCTGGAGCCTAGTCCTTAATGAAAAACTGTTTTTT. Its protein is CAWSLVLNEKLFF.

In its sample, this clone was seen once. The DNA of the CDR3 is TGTGCCAGCAGCTTAAGACAGGGTGGGGGCACTGAAGCTTTCTTT. This gives the protein CASSLRQGGGTEAFF. The chain links TRBV11-2 to TRBJ1-1, with 7 bases fitting TRBD1. The CDR3 is 15 residues long. Germline CDR1 reads SGHAT; CDR2 reads FQNNGV. J lost 4 bases, V lost 2 bases, and 7 bases had no gene match.

The rearrangement joins TRBV28 to TRBJ2-2; D may be TRBD2 (5 bases). This CDR3 contains 14 residues. CDR1 is MDHEN and CDR2 is SYDVKM in the germline V gene. V dropped 3 bases and J dropped 4 bases, with 9 bases sitting between them. In DNA form, the CDR3 reads TGTGCCAGCAGTTTTCCGGCGGGCACCGGGGAGCTGTTTTTT. It codes for CASSFPAGTGELFF.

This chain links TRBV9 with TRBJ1-2; no firm D call. The V gene's germline CDR1 is SGDLS and CDR2 YYNGEE. The CDR3 has 13 amino acids. The V end lost 0 bases, the J end lost 8 bases, and 11 bases lay between the germline ends. CDR3 DNA: TGTGCCAGCAGCGTAGTTTTCGGGATGGGCTACACCTTC. Amino acid sequence: CASSVVFGMGYTF.

The rearrangement joins TRBV4-1 to TRBJ2-7; maybe TRBD2 (5 bases). Germline CDR1 is MGHRA and CDR2 is YSYEKL. This CDR3 region has 16 residues. Deletions cut 1 base from V and 0 bases from J, with 13 bases between. The CDR3 spells CASSQGGGTNSYEQYF. DNA for the CDR3: TGCGCCAGCAGCCAAGGTGGAGGTACTAACTCCTACGAGCAGTACTTC.

The CDR3, as DNA: TGTGCCAGCAGCTTAGGCGGACAGGTTTACAATGAGCAGTTCTTC. Protein: CASSLGGQVYNEQFF. V is TRBV7-9 and J is TRBJ2-1, with 7 bases matching TRBD1. This CDR3 contains 15 residues. V lost 1 base, J lost 4 bases, and 4 bases stayed unmatched. CDR1 is SEHNR, CDR2 FQNEAQ, per germline (reference sequence). Together with reference TRBV7-9 and TRBJ2-1, the CDR3 gives the full variable domain: DTGVSQNPRHKITKRGQNVTFRCDPISEHNRLYWYRQTLGQGPEFLTYFQNEAQLEKSRLLSDRFSAERPKGSFSTLEIQRTEQGDSAMYLCASSLGGQVYNEQFFGPGTRLTVL.

This clone occurred once. CDR3 in amino acids: CASSPLPGPNYGYTF. In nucleotides, the CDR3 is TGCGCCAGCAGCCCGCTCCCGGGACCTAACTATGGCTACACCTTC. The V and J genes are TRBV5-1 and TRBJ1-2, with D possibly being TRBD1 (5 bases). Trimming cost V 4 bases and J 0 bases, with 13 bases left between them. Germline lookup yields CDR1 SGHRS and CDR2 YFSETQ. The CDR3 sequence is 15 residues long.

The chain recombines TRBV27 with TRBJ2-7, with D tentatively TRBD2 (6 bases). Per the germline V gene, CDR1 is MNHEY and CDR2 is SMNVEV (reference sequence). The CDR3 totals 13 residues. V was shortened by 7 bases and J by 5 bases, with 15 bases between the two germline ends. DNA of the CDR3: TGTGCCAGCAAATGGGGGGAAGGGGACGAGCAGTACTTC. Its protein product is CASKWGEGDEQYF.

The rearrangement joins TRBV5-1 to TRBJ2-7; 9 bases match TRBD2. Germline V CDR1 and CDR2: SGHRS, YFSETQ. The CDR3 has 15 amino acids. With V trimmed by 0 bases and J by 2 bases, 3 bases remained unmatched. Here the CDR3 reads CASSLVLAGAYEQYF. Written as DNA, the CDR3 is TGCGCCAGCAGCTTGGTGTTAGCGGGAGCCTACGAGCAGTACTTC.

The rearrangement links TRBV28 to TRBJ1-6; D call uncertain. Trimming cost V 7 bases and J 7 bases, with 5 bases left between them. The length of the CDR3 is 11 residues. The germline V gene encodes CDR1 MDHEN and CDR2 SYDVKM. CDR3 in amino acids: CASTSNSPLHF. In DNA, the CDR3 is TGTGCCAGCACCTCGAATTCACCCCTCCACTTT.

The rearrangement joins TRBV27 to TRBJ1-2, with 9 nucleotides matching TRBD1. Germline V gene data show CDR1 as MNHEY and CDR2 as SMNVEV (reference sequence). V gave up 5 bases and J gave up 6 bases; unmatched junction bases: 4. There are 13 residues in the CDR3. CDR3 protein: CASSRTGENGYTF. CDR3 DNA: TGTGCCAGCAGTAGGACAGGGGAGAATGGCTACACCTTC.

The genes are TRBV6-5 and TRBJ1-2; 8 bases are shared with TRBD1. Germline assignment: CDR1 MNHEY and CDR2 SVGAGI. Trimming removed 6 bases from V and 0 bases from J; junction bases left unmatched: 3. The CDR3 extends over 14 amino acids. CDR3 loop: CASSRQGPNYGYTF. The CDR3, as DNA: TGTGCCAGCAGCCGACAGGGGCCTAACTATGGCTACACCTTC.

The chain uses TRBV10-1 and TRBJ1-1; no definite D call. The V gene's germline CDR1 is WNHNN and CDR2 SYGVQD (reference sequence). The CDR3 is made up of 14 amino acids. V was cut by 8 bases and J by 4 bases, with 17 bases left in between. CDR3 DNA sequence: TGCGCCAGCTCGTCTCGCGGGGAGAGCACTGAAGCTTTCTTT. This codes for CASSSRGESTEAFF.

V gene TRBV6-5 combines with J gene TRBJ2-7; possible D gene TRBD2, 6 bases. The CDR3 runs to 15 residues. Per the germline V gene, CDR1 is MNHEY and CDR2 is SVGAGI. Deletions cut 4 bases from V and 2 bases from J, with 15 bases between. This CDR3 reads CASSSEWRVPYEQYF. DNA of the CDR3: TGTGCCAGCAGTTCCGAGTGGAGGGTCCCCTACGAGCAGTACTTC.

The chain employs TRBV28 and TRBJ1-1, with TRBD1 identical over 8 bases. The V and J ends lost 3 bases and 11 bases, in that order; junction bases with no gene match: 8. CDR1 is MDHEN, CDR2 SYDVKM, per germline. The CDR3 contains 13 residues. CDR3 loop: CASSLSDRAPAFF. The CDR3 DNA is TGTGCCAGCAGTTTGTCGGACAGGGCCCCCGCTTTCTTT.

The rearrangement uses TRBV7-9 and TRBJ2-3; 8 positions agree with TRBD2. This CDR3 region has 14 residues. Germline CDR1 and CDR2: SEHNR and FQNEAQ (reference sequence). J lost 5 bases, V lost 4 bases, and 5 bases had no gene match. CDR3 sequence: CASSYSGNRDTQYF. The CDR3 DNA is TGTGCCAGCAGCTATAGCGGGAACAGAGATACGCAGTATTTT.

This clone occurred once. V gene TRBV30 combines with J gene TRBJ2-2; D is unresolved. CDR1 is GTSNPN, CDR2 SVGIG, per germline (reference sequence). This CDR3 has 14 residues. Trimming shortened V by 0 bases and J by 6 bases, and 11 bases separated the two germline ends. This CDR3 reads CAWSVRPAPGELFF. DNA of the CDR3: TGTGCCTGGAGTGTACGACCCGCCCCCGGGGAGCTGTTTTTT.

V usage is TRBV28 and J usage is TRBJ2-7, with D perhaps TRBD1 (6 bases). There are 13 residues in the CDR3. The V gene lost 9 bases and the J gene lost 3 bases, with 15 bases spanning the gap. CDR1 is MDHEN, CDR2 SYDVKM, per germline. CDR3 nucleotide sequence: TGTGCCAGTACACAGGGCCGTAGCTACGAGCAGTACTTC. Protein: CASTQGRSYEQYF.

The chain is built from TRBV2 and TRBJ2-5; D remains unclear. The CDR3 has 14 residues. Germline CDR1 SNHLY, CDR2 FYNNEI. V was cut by 6 bases and J by 2 bases, with 13 bases left in between. DNA for the CDR3: TGTGCCAGCAGGACGGGCGAAACTCAAGAGACCCAGTACTTC. This encodes CASRTGETQETQYF.

The chain joins TRBV7-3 to TRBJ2-7; D may be TRBD2 (5 bases). The germline gives CDR1 SGHTA, CDR2 FQGTGA. Deletions cut 1 base from V and 3 bases from J, with 13 bases between. This CDR3 comprises 15 residues. Here the CDR3 reads CASSLRPAENYEQYF. CDR3 DNA: TGTGCCAGCAGCTTAAGGCCAGCGGAGAACTACGAGCAGTACTTC.

The gene calls are TRBV5-1 and TRBJ2-3; D gene uncertain. This CDR3 has 15 residues. Germline loops: CDR1 SGHRS, CDR2 YFSETQ. V was trimmed by 2 bases and J by 4 bases, leaving 14 bases between them. The CDR3 DNA reads TGCGCCAGCAGCTTAAGCCGGATTAGGGCAGATACGCAGTATTTT. It encodes CASSLSRIRADTQYF.

V usage is TRBV6-5 and J usage is TRBJ2-7; 7 nucleotides match TRBD1. Germline CDR1 MNHEY, CDR2 SVGAGI. The CDR3 is 13 amino acids. The ends lost 4 bases at V and 2 bases at J; junction bases unmatched: 2. The CDR3 sequence is CASSSQGAYEQYF. The CDR3 region has the DNA TGTGCCAGCAGTTCGCAGGGGGCCTACGAGCAGTACTTC.

This clone was seen only once. The gene calls are TRBV30 and TRBJ2-5, with 9 nucleotides matching TRBD1. The CDR3 spans 16 residues. Germline V CDR1 and CDR2: GTSNPN, SVGIG (reference sequence). With V trimmed by 3 bases and J by 1 base, 9 bases remained unmatched. CDR3 nucleotide sequence: TGTGCCTGGAGCCCGTCTTGGGACAGGGCCCAAGAGACCCAGTACTTC. This codes for CAWSPSWDRAQETQYF.

The V call is TRBV28, the J call TRBJ2-3; TRBD2 aligns across 8 bases. The CDR3 runs to 17 residues. V trimming: 2 bases; J trimming: 1 base; junction bases outside the gene matches: 8. The V gene's germline CDR1 is MDHEN and CDR2 SYDVKM. As DNA, the CDR3 is TGTGCCAGCAGTTTACCTCAAACTAGCGGACGCACAGATACGCAGTATTTT. This translates into CASSLPQTSGRTDTQYF.

The count of this clone is one. The chain links TRBV7-9 to TRBJ2-5; D gene unclear. Trimming stripped 2 bases from V and 7 bases from J, with 11 bases between. The germline V gene has CDR1 SEHNR and CDR2 FQNEAQ (reference sequence). CDR3 length: 13 amino acids. CDR3 residues: CASSLHDPWTQYF. CDR3 coding DNA: TGTGCCAGCAGCTTACACGACCCGTGGACCCAGTACTTC.

The genes are TRBV28 and TRBJ1-1; no firm D call. The CDR3 is 13 residues long. V lost 4 bases, J lost 6 bases, and 12 bases lay in between. Looked up from germline, CDR1 is MDHEN and CDR2 is SYDVKM. The CDR3 bases are TGTGCCAGCAGTTCCCCGGGTAGGTCTGAAGCTTTCTTT. It translates to CASSSPGRSEAFF.